The 22 T cell receptor beta chains below all came from one sample that was sequenced in a study of identical twins. Via MiXCR, TCRdb re-called the 5' RACE reads, giving one row per CDR3 protein. The repertoire holds about 300,000 distinct CDR3 sequences, 9% to 15% seen once, with 6% to 9% in the top ten. The data were also submitted as part of a second study, on yellow fever vaccine responses in identical twins.

The sample consisted of CD8+ T cells sorted from blood. The origin of the receptors is a woman aged 18-29 years in good health.

This clonotype was detected only a few times. The genes are TRBV27 and TRBJ2-1, with 11 bases aligning to TRBD2. The V gene end was trimmed by 4 bases and the J gene end by 4 bases; junction bases not matched to a gene: 6. The CDR3 is made up of 16 amino acids. The germline CDR1 and CDR2 sequences are MNHEY and SMNVEV (reference sequence). The CDR3 DNA follows: TGTGCCAGCAGTTCCCCACTAGCGGGGGATTACAATGAGCAGTTCTTC. It specifies CASSSPLAGDYNEQFF.

This clonotype has ten or more counts. The chain has TRBV4-2 and TRBJ2-2, with D perhaps assigned TRBD1 or TRBD2 (5 bases each). The CDR3 extends over 19 amino acids. V shed 0 bases and J shed 1 base, with 18 bases lying between them. Germline loops: CDR1 LGHNA, CDR2 YNFKEQ. CDR3 sequence reads: CASSQEVGEPSKNTGELFF. CDR3 nucleotide sequence: TGTGCCAGCAGCCAAGAAGTGGGGGAACCTTCGAAGAACACCGGGGAGCTGTTTTTT.

In this sample, this clonotype turned up a few times. The V gene is TRBV2, the J gene TRBJ2-3; 9 bases match TRBD1. Trimming at V came to 11 bases and at J to 2 bases, leaving 5 bases not matched to a gene. Germline loops: CDR1 SNHLY, CDR2 FYNNEI. This CDR3 is built from 13 residues. This CDR3 is CAGRDRATDTQYF. DNA of the CDR3: TGTGCCGGAAGGGACAGGGCCACAGATACGCAGTATTTT. Using reference TRBV2 and TRBJ2-3 for the parts outside the CDR3, the full variable domain is EPEVTQTPSHQVTQMGQEVILRCVPISNHLYFYWYRQILGQKVEFLVSFYNNEISEKSEIFDDQFSVERPDGSNFTLKIRSTKLEDSAMYFCAGRDRATDTQYFGPGTRLTVL.

The V call is TRBV11-2, the J call TRBJ2-5; TRBD2 matches at 7 bases. V lost 0 bases and J lost 4; bases outside the gene matches: 5. Germline values: CDR1 SGHAT, CDR2 FQNNGV. This CDR3 comprises 15 residues. The CDR3 protein is CASSLDGGSLETQYF. The CDR3 coding sequence is TGTGCCAGCAGCTTAGATGGCGGGAGTTTAGAGACCCAGTACTTC.

About this clonotype itself: One end of the junction varies from germline; a read error may be responsible. The rearrangement joins TRBV5-8 to TRBJ2-1, with 7 positions matching TRBD1. The germline gives CDR1 SGHTS, CDR2 YDEGEE. This CDR3 is built from 15 residues. The CDR3 reads CAGSLRHPDREEQFF. CDR3 nucleotides: TGTGCCGGCAGCCTACGCCATCCTGACAGGGAAGAGCAGTTCTTC.

This clonotype was observed a few times. The CDR3 DNA sequence: TGTGCCAGCAGTGACCCGCGACCGAACACCGGGGAGCTGTTTTTT. Protein: CASSDPRPNTGELFF. The chain uses TRBV2 and TRBJ2-2; no firm D call. The CDR3 sequence is 15 residues long. The V end lost 3 bases, the J end lost 0 bases, and 8 bases lay between the germline ends. Germline loops: CDR1 SNHLY, CDR2 FYNNEI.

This clonotype was detected only a few times. The genes are TRBV5-4 and TRBJ1-2, with no clear D. Germline CDR1 is SGHNT and CDR2 is YYREEE (reference sequence). The CDR3 totals 14 residues. Trimming stripped 0 bases from V and 3 bases from J, with 9 bases between. CDR3 DNA sequence: TGTGCCAGCAGCTTGGCCGGGAGCTACTATGGCTACACCTTC. Protein: CASSLAGSYYGYTF.

This clonotype was seen more than once but under ten times. This sequence joins TRBV12-3 or TRBV12-4 and TRBJ2-7; the D call may be TRBD1 or TRBD2 (5 bases each). V was shortened by 4 bases and J by 2 bases, with 15 bases between the two germline ends. The CDR3 runs to 15 residues. CDR3 DNA sequence: TGTGCCAGCAGTTCCTCCGGGGACGGACCCTACGAGCAGTACTTC. This translates into CASSSSGDGPYEQYF.

CDR3 residues: CSAREESGLAVNTGELFF. The CDR3 nucleotides read TGCAGTGCTAGGGAGGAGTCGGGACTAGCGGTGAACACCGGGGAGCTGTTTTTT. This chain joins TRBV20-1 and TRBJ2-2, with TRBD2 matching over 11 bases. Trimming cost V 3 bases and J 1 base; bases outside gene matches: 10. The germline CDR1 and CDR2 sequences are DFQATT and SNEGSKA (reference sequence). CDR3 length equals 18 residues.

This clonotype appeared many times. The chain combines TRBV7-9 with TRBJ1-1; D perhaps matches TRBD1 (5 bases). The length of the CDR3 is 14 residues. The V end lost 5 bases, the J end lost 0 bases, and 10 bases lay between the germline ends. Germline CDR1 is SEHNR and CDR2 is FQNEAQ (reference sequence). The DNA for the CDR3 is TGTGCCAGCAGCATCAGGGACCTGAACACTGAAGCTTTCTTT. This codes for CASSIRDLNTEAFF.

This chain uses TRBV6-2 or TRBV6-3 with TRBJ2-1; 8 positions agree with TRBD2. V gave up 1 base and J gave up 3 bases; unmatched junction bases: 2. Per the germline V gene, CDR1 is MNHEY and CDR2 is SVGEGT. The CDR3 has 15 amino acids. CDR3 loop: CASSYWRGVYNEQFF. In DNA, the CDR3 is TGTGCCAGCAGTTACTGGCGGGGGGTCTACAATGAGCAGTTCTTC.

The table lists this clonotype with many counts. The chain joins TRBV5-1 to TRBJ2-1; 7 bases match TRBD2. V lost 0 bases to trimming and J lost 7 bases; unmatched junction nucleotides: 4. The CDR3 contains 14 residues. Germline V gives CDR1 SGHRS, CDR2 YFSETQ. The DNA for the CDR3 is TGCGCCAGCAGCTTGGCGGGGGAGGGGAATGAGCAGTTCTTC. Encoded protein: CASSLAGEGNEQFF.

This clonotype was observed at least ten times. The chain employs TRBV4-2 and TRBJ2-7; D gene uncertain. The V and J ends lost 4 bases and 2 bases respectively, with 15 bases between them. There are 15 residues in the CDR3. Germline lookup yields CDR1 LGHNA and CDR2 YNFKEQ. CDR3 sequence: CASSPADLGAYEQYF. CDR3 coding DNA: TGTGCCAGCAGCCCCGCGGACCTTGGGGCCTACGAGCAGTACTTC.

This chain links TRBV28 with TRBJ1-1, with D possibly TRBD1 on 5 matching bases. V lost 5 bases and J lost 5, with 15 bases in between. Looked up from germline, CDR1 is MDHEN and CDR2 is SYDVKM. The length of the CDR3 is 14 residues. CDR3 in amino acids: CASSKAGGTTEAFF. The CDR3 DNA sequence: TGTGCCAGCAGTAAGGCGGGGGGGACGACTGAAGCTTTCTTT.

The sample holds a few counts of this clonotype. V is TRBV28 and J is TRBJ1-5; D is possibly TRBD1 (6 bases). V was pared by 4 bases and J by 1 base, with 11 bases between. The CDR3 totals 15 residues. The germline CDR1 and CDR2 sequences are MDHEN and SYDVKM. The CDR3 loop reads CASSYTGQSNQPQHF. The CDR3 bases are TGTGCCAGCAGTTACACTGGACAGAGCAATCAGCCCCAGCATTTT.

Many counts were recorded for this clonotype. This sequence joins TRBV15 and TRBJ2-5; D could derive from TRBD1 or TRBD2 (5 bases each). V was clipped by 5 bases and J by 1 base, with 11 bases between them. CDR1 and CDR2 from the germline V gene are LNHNV and YYDKDF (reference sequence). The CDR3 loop spans 14 amino acids. The chain's CDR3 is CATSSSRAQETQYF. The CDR3, as DNA: TGTGCCACCAGCTCTAGCAGGGCCCAAGAGACCCAGTACTTC. Complete variable domain (other parts from reference TRBV15 and TRBJ2-5): DAMVIQNPRYQVTQFGKPVTLSCSQTLNHNVMYWYQQKSSQAPKLLFHYYDKDFNNEADTPDNFQSRRPNTSFCFLDIRSPGLGDTAMYLCATSSSRAQETQYFGPGTRLLVL.

In its sample, this clonotype was seen a few times. This chain connects TRBV28 to TRBJ2-7; D assignment may be TRBD1 or TRBD2 (5 bases each). V dropped 3 bases and J dropped 3 bases, with 9 bases sitting between them. The length of the CDR3 is 13 residues. Germline CDR1 reads MDHEN; CDR2 reads SYDVKM. This chain's CDR3 is CASSFGGLYEQYV. The DNA for the CDR3 is TGTGCCAGCAGTTTTGGGGGTCTCTACGAGCAGTACGTC.

The DNA of the CDR3 is TGTGCCACCAGTGATTTAAGGGGGATCTACGAGCAGTACGTC. Amino acids: CATSDLRGIYEQYV. The genes are TRBV24-1 and TRBJ2-7, with a possible D match to TRBD1 (6 bases). Trimming took off 1 base at V and 3 bases at J, with 9 bases between the two ends. The CDR3 extends over 14 amino acids. Germline V CDR1 and CDR2: KGHDR, SFDVKD.

The chain carries TRBV5-1 and TRBJ2-5; D is unresolved. Trimming removed 6 bases at V and 2 bases at J, with 11 bases between. The CDR3 contains 13 residues. CDR1 is SGHRS, CDR2 YFSETQ, per germline. The CDR3 bases are TGCGCCAGCAACACCCGACCACAAGAGACCCAGTACTTC. Amino acids: CASNTRPQETQYF.

This clonotype was observed a handful of times. The V and J genes are TRBV6-1 and TRBJ2-1; 12 nucleotides line up with TRBD2. The CDR3 is made up of 15 amino acids. Per germline, CDR1 MNHNS and CDR2 SASEGT. V was clipped by 8 bases and J by 6 bases; unmatched bases: 8. CDR3 DNA: TGTGCCAGCTCCCTGACTAGCGGGGGAGGCAATGAGCAGTTCTTC. Translated: CASSLTSGGGNEQFF.

This clonotype has just a few counts. The gene calls are TRBV12-3 or TRBV12-4 and TRBJ2-1, with D possibly TRBD2 on 5 matching bases. Trimming removed 8 bases at V and 8 bases at J, with 13 bases between. The CDR3 contains 12 residues. This chain's CDR3 is CASHIGEDEQFF. The DNA of the CDR3 is TGTGCCAGCCACATCGGGGAAGATGAGCAGTTCTTC.

The table lists this clonotype with many counts. This chain uses TRBV28 with TRBJ1-2; D perhaps matches TRBD1 (6 bases). The CDR3 runs 14 residues. V was shortened by 7 bases and J by 10 bases, with 22 bases between the two germline ends. The V gene's germline CDR1 is MDHEN and CDR2 SYDVKM. For the CDR3, the DNA is TGTGCCAGCACTCCTGGAACAGGGTTTACAGCCTACACCTTC. Translation: CASTPGTGFTAYTF.